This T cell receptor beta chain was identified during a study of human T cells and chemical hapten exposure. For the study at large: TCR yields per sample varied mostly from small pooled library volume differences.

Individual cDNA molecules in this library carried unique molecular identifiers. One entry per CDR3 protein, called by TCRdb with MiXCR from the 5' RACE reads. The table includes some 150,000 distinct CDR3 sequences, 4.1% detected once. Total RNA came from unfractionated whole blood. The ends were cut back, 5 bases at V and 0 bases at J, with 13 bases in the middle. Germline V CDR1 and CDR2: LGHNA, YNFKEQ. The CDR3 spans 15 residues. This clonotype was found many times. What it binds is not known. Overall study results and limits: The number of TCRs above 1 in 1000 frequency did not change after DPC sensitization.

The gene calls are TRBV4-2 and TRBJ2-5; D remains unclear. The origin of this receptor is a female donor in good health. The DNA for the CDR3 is TGTGCCAGCAGCGAGACACAAACACACCAAGAGACCCAGTACTTC. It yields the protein CASSETQTHQETQYF.